What follows are 25 T cell receptor beta chains derived from one specimen sequenced in a study of blood T cell repertoires in COVID-19. Produced via immunoSEQ multiplex PCR; TCRdb's table is partial and in-frame only. In the table there are about 170,000 clones, roughly nine tenths of which are singletons. The specimen was peripheral blood. Source of these receptors: a man between 65 and 85 years old with acute or convalescent COVID-19.

The chain combines TRBV27 with TRBJ2-7, with 9 positions matching TRBD1. The J segment lost 0 bases and the V segment lost 2 bases, leaving 5 bases of the junction unmatched. Germline V gives CDR1 MNHEY, CDR2 SMNVEV (reference sequence). The CDR3 sequence is 16 residues long. CDR3 amino acids: CASSLRGQGNSYEQYF. The CDR3 nucleotides are TGTGCCAGCAGTTTACGGGGACAGGGCAACTCCTACGAGCAGTACTTC.

V is TRBV6-5 and J is TRBJ1-1; TRBD1 is a possible D gene (5 bases). Germline values: CDR1 MNHEY, CDR2 SVGAGI. This CDR3 spans 14 amino acids. The V end lost 6 bases, the J end lost 6 bases, and 17 bases lay between the germline ends. The CDR3 nucleotides are TGTGCCAGCAGAGCTGTTGGGGCGATGGCTGAAGCTTTCTTT. Its translation: CASRAVGAMAEAFF.

The chain carries TRBV9 and TRBJ2-5, with 8 positions matching TRBD2. CDR1 SGDLS and CDR2 YYNGEE come from the germline V gene. J gave up 2 bases and V 3 bases, and 24 bases lay outside the gene matches. The CDR3 has 21 residues. The CDR3 coding sequence is TGTGCCAGCAGCGCCCGCTGGGCGGGAGGCGCCGGACTCATAGATCAAGAGACCCAGTACTTC. Translated, it gives CASSARWAGGAGLIDQETQYF.

This clone was detected only a few times. This chain joins TRBV5-1 and TRBJ1-2, with D uncertain. With 5 bases removed from V and 8 bases from J, the gap between germline ends came to 19 bases. The CDR3 is made up of 14 amino acids. From germline, CDR1 is SGHRS and CDR2 YFSETQ. The CDR3 is CASRQDGRSGGYTF. The CDR3 coding sequence is TGCGCCAGCAGGCAAGACGGAAGATCGGGAGGCTACACCTTC.

J is TRBJ1-1 and V is TRBV5-6; maybe TRBD1 (5 bases). This CDR3 has 14 residues. Germline values: CDR1 SGHDT, CDR2 YYEEEE. The V end was cut by 6 bases, the J end by 3 bases, with 15 bases between. The CDR3 coding sequence is TGTGCCAGCACCTCTGGGGCGGGGGACACTGAAGCTTTCTTT. Translating gives CASTSGAGDTEAFF.

V and J are TRBV7-2 and TRBJ1-2, with 8 bases lining up with TRBD1. This CDR3 is 14 amino acids long. The trim removed 5 bases at V and 5 bases at J, leaving 7 bases unmatched. CDR1 and CDR2 (germline): SGHTA, FQGNSA. This chain's CDR3 is CASSHRQGYYGYTF. The CDR3 nucleotides are TGTGCCAGCAGCCACCGACAGGGGTATTATGGCTACACCTTC.

This clone appeared once. This chain uses TRBV19 with TRBJ1-1; D may be TRBD1 (5 bases). The germline gives CDR1 LNHDA, CDR2 SQIVND (reference sequence). Trimming took off 3 bases at V and 1 base at J, with 12 bases between the two ends. This CDR3 spans 15 amino acids. CDR3 in amino acids: CASSINPTENTEAFF. The CDR3 DNA sequence: TGTGCCAGTAGTATCAACCCGACAGAGAACACTGAAGCTTTCTTT. The full variable domain, rest sourced from reference TRBV19 and TRBJ1-1, is DGGITQSPKYLFRKEGQNVTLSCEQNLNHDAMYWYRQDPGQGLRLIYYSQIVNDFQKGDIAEGYSVSREKKESFPLTVTSAQKNPTAFYLCASSINPTENTEAFFGQGTRLTVV.

The chain recombines TRBV5-4 with TRBJ2-4; the D gene is possibly TRBD1 (6 bases). CDR3 length equals 14 residues. Per germline, CDR1 SGHNT and CDR2 YYREEE (reference sequence). The V end lost 2 bases, the J end lost 8 bases, and 14 bases lay between the germline ends. CDR3: CASSLQGLDHIQYF. As DNA, the CDR3 is TGTGCCAGCAGCTTACAGGGTTTGGATCACATTCAGTACTTC.

J is TRBJ1-2 and V is TRBV27; 8 bases are shared with TRBD1. V lost 5 bases to trimming and J lost 4 bases; unmatched junction nucleotides: 9. In germline, CDR1 is MNHEY, CDR2 SMNVEV (reference sequence). This CDR3 region has 15 residues. DNA for the CDR3: TGTGCCAGCAGTGAGCTCGGGACAGGAGGCTATGGCTACACCTTC. Amino acids: CASSELGTGGYGYTF.

This sequence joins TRBV7-2 and TRBJ2-7, with 7 bases identical to TRBD2. Trimming took 2 bases from V and 1 from J; bases not matched to a gene: 8. CDR3 length: 16 amino acids. Germline V gene sequence: CDR1 SGHTA, CDR2 FQGNSA. The CDR3 spells CASSLLGGTLSYEQYF. CDR3 sequence (DNA): TGTGCCAGCAGCTTACTCGGGGGGACTTTATCCTACGAGCAGTACTTC. Supplemented by reference TRBV7-2 and TRBJ2-7, the full variable domain reads GAGVSQSPSNKVTEKGKDVELRCDPISGHTALYWYRQSLGQGLEFLIYFQGNSAPDKSGLPSDRFSAERTGGSVSTLTIQRTQQEDSAVYLCASSLLGGTLSYEQYFGPGTRLTVT.

The V call is TRBV3-1 (or the pseudogene TRBV3-2), the J call TRBJ2-3; 9 nucleotides line up with TRBD2. This CDR3 is built from 16 residues. The V gene's germline CDR1 is LGHDT and CDR2 YNNKEL (reference sequence). With 5 bases clipped from V and 4 bases from J, the junction kept 10 bases outside the gene matches. This CDR3 reads CASSSLGGGGPDTQYF. DNA for the CDR3: TGTGCCAGCAGCTCCTTGGGCGGGGGGGGCCCAGATACGCAGTATTTT.

This clone was seen once. The chain joins TRBV30 to TRBJ1-2, with D perhaps TRBD1 (5 bases). This CDR3 contains 16 residues. Trimming took 3 bases from V and 1 from J, leaving 18 bases between them. CDR1 is GTSNPN, CDR2 SVGIG, per germline (reference sequence). For the CDR3, the DNA is TGTGCCTGGAGAGGAATGCGGGGGAGGGGTAACTATGGCTACACCTTC. Protein product: CAWRGMRGRGNYGYTF.

V usage is TRBV19 and J usage is TRBJ2-2; 8 bases align to TRBD1. V lost 5 bases, J lost 4 bases, and 6 bases stayed unmatched. The CDR3 is 15 amino acids. CDR1 and CDR2 (germline): LNHDA, SQIVND (reference sequence). CDR3 in amino acids: CASSGGQVFTGELFF. For the CDR3, the DNA is TGTGCCAGTAGTGGGGGACAGGTTTTCACCGGGGAGCTGTTTTTT.

This rearrangement joins TRBV2 to TRBJ1-3, with 7 bases aligning to TRBD1. Germline values: CDR1 SNHLY, CDR2 FYNNEI. The junction had 9 bases not matched to a gene; V was cut back by 3 bases and J by 4 bases. The CDR3 loop spans 16 amino acids. The CDR3 region is CASSEVGQASGNTIYF. DNA of the CDR3: TGTGCCAGCAGTGAGGTTGGACAGGCGTCCGGAAACACCATATATTTT. Combining the CDR3 with reference TRBV2 and TRBJ1-3 gives the whole variable domain EPEVTQTPSHQVTQMGQEVILRCVPISNHLYFYWYRQILGQKVEFLVSFYNNEISEKSEIFDDQFSVERPDGSNFTLKIRSTKLEDSAMYFCASSEVGQASGNTIYFGEGSWLTVV.

This clone was seen a few times. The V call is TRBV29-1, the J call TRBJ2-1, with TRBD2 matching 10 bases. The V gene end was trimmed by 6 bases and the J gene end by 6 bases; junction bases not matched to a gene: 8. This CDR3 region has 14 residues. Germline CDR1 is SQVTM and CDR2 is ANQGSEA. The CDR3: CSVAEVAGGNEQFF. CDR3 coding DNA: TGCAGCGTGGCCGAGGTAGCGGGAGGCAATGAGCAGTTCTTC.

The genes are TRBV27 and TRBJ2-7; no clear D gene. The CDR3 is 14 residues long. The V end lost 1 base, the J end lost 2 bases, and 9 bases lay between the germline ends. From germline, CDR1 is MNHEY and CDR2 SMNVEV (reference sequence). CDR3 sequence reads: CASSLLGKTYEQYF. The CDR3, as DNA: TGTGCCAGCAGTTTATTGGGCAAAACCTACGAGCAGTACTTC.

The chain employs TRBV5-1 and TRBJ2-1; the match to TRBD1 covers 7 bases. The junction had 4 bases not matched to a gene; V was cut back by 0 bases and J by 4 bases. The germline V gene encodes CDR1 SGHRS and CDR2 YFSETQ. The CDR3 runs 15 residues. DNA for the CDR3: TGCGCCAGCAGCTTGGCCGGACAGGATTACAATGAGCAGTTCTTC. It encodes CASSLAGQDYNEQFF.

This clone was seen more than once but under ten times. This rearrangement joins TRBV6-5 to TRBJ1-1; 12 bases align to TRBD1. The trim removed 4 bases at V and 12 bases at J, leaving 9 bases unmatched. Germline CDR1 is MNHEY and CDR2 is SVGAGI. CDR3 size: 14 residues. CDR3 region: CASSSGQGAYHPFF. In DNA form, the CDR3 reads TGTGCCAGCAGTTCGGGACAGGGGGCATATCATCCTTTCTTT.

This clone was recorded once. The chain recombines TRBV7-2 with TRBJ2-7; TRBD2 agrees at 11 bases. The germline V gene encodes CDR1 SGHTA and CDR2 FQGNSA. The trim removed 1 base at V and 9 bases at J, leaving 11 bases unmatched. The CDR3 length is 16 residues. The CDR3 region is CASSLGLAGGLFGQYF. CDR3 nucleotides: TGTGCCAGCAGCTTAGGCCTAGCGGGGGGACTTTTTGGGCAGTACTTC.

The chain links TRBV7-3 to TRBJ2-2; D may be TRBD2 (6 bases). The CDR3 is 14 residues long. The V gene lost 2 bases and the J gene lost 7 bases, with 11 bases spanning the gap. Per the germline V gene, CDR1 is SGHTA and CDR2 is FQGTGA. The chain's CDR3 is CASSLLASVGELFF. CDR3 in DNA: TGTGCCAGCAGCTTACTAGCGTCGGTCGGGGAGCTGTTTTTT.

The V gene is TRBV18, the J gene TRBJ2-3; no clear D. The V gene lost 5 bases and the J gene lost 3 bases, with 15 bases spanning the gap. CDR3 length: 15 residues. The germline gives CDR1 KGHSH, CDR2 LQKENI. CDR3 loop: CASSTSPAPTDTQYF. The CDR3 DNA sequence: TGTGCCAGCTCAACGAGTCCCGCTCCAACAGATACGCAGTATTTT.

The rearrangement joins TRBV6-1 to TRBJ2-3, with TRBD1 identical over 8 bases. Trimming removed 3 bases from V and 5 bases from J; junction bases left unmatched: 7. The CDR3 extends over 15 amino acids. CDR1 is MNHNS and CDR2 is SASEGT in the germline V gene. Written as DNA, the CDR3 is TGTGCCAGCAGTGAGTCCCGGACAGGGCTAGATACGCAGTATTTT. It specifies CASSESRTGLDTQYF.

As regards this clone: One junction end does not reproduce the germline sequence, and a read error may be involved. This sample also contains other DNA sequences that code for the same CDR3. CDR3 nucleotide sequence: TGTGCCAGCAGTTTGGTAGCGGGGGGCACCGGAGAGCTGTTTTTT. Its protein is CASSLVAGGTGELFF. This chain joins TRBV6-8 and TRBJ2-2, with TRBD2 matching 10 bases. This CDR3 has 15 amino acids. Germline V CDR1 and CDR2: MNHGY, SAAAGT.

This clone was counted between two and nine times. J is TRBJ1-2 and V is TRBV30; 11 nucleotides line up with TRBD1. After removal of 3 bases from V and 6 bases from J, the junction contained 6 bases not matched to a gene. CDR3 length equals 14 residues. Germline loops: CDR1 GTSNPN, CDR2 SVGIG (reference sequence). CDR3 bases: TGTGCCTGGAGGGCCGGGACAGGGGGTAATGGCTACACCTTC. It specifies CAWRAGTGGNGYTF.

V and J are TRBV4-2 and TRBJ1-1; possibly TRBD1 for D (5 bases). The CDR3 sequence is 15 residues long. Per germline, CDR1 LGHNA and CDR2 YNFKEQ. The germline V and J ends were trimmed by 2 bases and 1 base, with 11 bases remaining between them. In DNA form, the CDR3 reads TGTGCCAGCAGCCAATCCGACAGAGGGAACACTGAAGCTTTCTTT. It translates to CASSQSDRGNTEAFF.